The 3 T cell receptor beta chains listed next were all sequenced from one sample in a study of cytomegalovirus exposure and HLA in healthy donors. The study ran its PCR with 60 Vbeta and 13 Jbeta primers. Assay used: immunoSEQ multiplex PCR; TCRdb lists only in-frame clones, some missing. Of 95,000 to 150,000 clones in the sample, roughly 76% were seen once. Sequencing was done on a sample of PBMCs. All receptors derive from a young man in good health and CMV-seronegative.

This clone was found once. The chain couples TRBV27 to TRBJ2-1, with D maybe TRBD1 (6 bases). The CDR3 extends over 13 amino acids. Trimming took 6 bases from V and 10 from J, leaving 16 bases between them. CDR1 and CDR2 (germline): MNHEY, SMNVEV (reference sequence). The CDR3 DNA follows: TGTGCCAGCAGCCCTGGACAGTTGCGCGAGCAGTTCTTC. Protein product: CASSPGQLREQFF.

The CDR3 reads CASSFAGDGYTF. CDR3 DNA sequence: TGTGCCAGCAGCTTTGCAGGGGATGGCTACACCTTC. This rearrangement joins TRBV7-9 to TRBJ1-2, with D tentatively TRBD1 (6 bases). Germline V gene sequence: CDR1 SEHNR, CDR2 FQNEAQ (reference sequence). CDR3 length: 12 amino acids. V lost 3 bases to trimming and J lost 6 bases, with 8 bases between them.

V gene TRBV11-2 combines with J gene TRBJ2-7, with TRBD1 as a possible D gene (5 bases). CDR1 and CDR2 from the germline V gene are SGHAT and FQNNGV. The length of the CDR3 is 15 residues. The V gene lost 1 base and the J gene lost 3 bases, with 13 bases spanning the gap. The CDR3 DNA reads TGTGCCAGCAGCTTAGTCCCGGCAGGGCTCTACGAGCAGTACTTC. Translation gives CASSLVPAGLYEQYF.